This TCR beta chain was captured by sequencing in a study of blood T cell repertoires in COVID-19. Trimming removed 4 bases from V and 5 bases from J; junction bases left unmatched: 8. Germline CDR1 SGHRS, CDR2 YFSETQ. There are 15 residues in the CDR3. Authors' methods: Estimates of nucleated cell counts were drawn from the amplification of reference gene primers. TCRdb's copy holds only in-frame clones and misses some; the assay was immunoSEQ multiplex PCR. For V, J and clone size, that table is used; D and trimming come from the DNA. The repertoire includes 150,000 to 200,000 clones, approximately 88% of them detected once, and around 1.5% sits in the top ten.

This rearrangement joins TRBV5-1 to TRBJ1-2; 10 nucleotides align to TRBD1. The source material was peripheral blood. This clonotype was sampled from a woman in her forties or fifties with acute or convalescent COVID-19. The CDR3 DNA reads TGCGCCAGCAGCGTGACAGGGGGCCGAGAGTATGGCTACACCTTC. The encoded protein is CASSVTGGREYGYTF.